What follows describes a single T cell receptor beta chain. This record comes from a study of regulatory T cells in long-lasting Graves disease. HTBI primers from iRepertoire and Arm-PCR of CDR3 regions yielded the TCR beta libraries. TCRdb re-called the multiplex PCR reads through MiXCR, storing one row per CDR3 protein. The sample lists some 490,000 distinct CDR3 sequences, 9.5% to 15% occurring once. Described time point: newly diagnosed GD, antithyroid drugs for less than 3 months. TCR sequences were obtained from RNA taken from PBMCs. This sample also belongs to another study, concerning T cells in Graves' hyperthyroidism and ophthalmopathy.

This clonotype was obtained from a woman in her 30s with Graves disease. The sample in question was peripheral blood mononuclear cells (PBMCs), obtained at new diagnosis, from a patient treated with antithyroid drugs.

The CDR3 reads CASTDLDRGGDTEAFF. The DNA for the CDR3 is TGTGCCAGCACCGATTTGGACAGGGGGGGGGACACTGAAGCTTTCTTT. The chain links TRBV2 to TRBJ1-1; 10 bases are shared with TRBD1. This CDR3 has 16 amino acids. CDR1 is SNHLY, CDR2 FYNNEI, per germline. With V trimmed by 7 bases and J by 3 bases, 11 bases remained unmatched.